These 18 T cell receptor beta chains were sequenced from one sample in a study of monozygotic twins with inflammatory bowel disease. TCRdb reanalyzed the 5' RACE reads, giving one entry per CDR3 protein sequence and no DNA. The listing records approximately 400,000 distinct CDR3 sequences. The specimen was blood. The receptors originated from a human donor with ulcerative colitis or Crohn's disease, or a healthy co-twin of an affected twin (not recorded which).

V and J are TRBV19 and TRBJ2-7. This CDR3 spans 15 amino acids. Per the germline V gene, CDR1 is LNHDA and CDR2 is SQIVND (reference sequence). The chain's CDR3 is CASSIDSYFQSEQYF.

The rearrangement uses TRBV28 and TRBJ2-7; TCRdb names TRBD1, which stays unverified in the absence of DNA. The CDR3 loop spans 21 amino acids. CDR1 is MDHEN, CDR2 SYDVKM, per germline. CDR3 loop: CASSFLADSPFGWYGSYEQYF. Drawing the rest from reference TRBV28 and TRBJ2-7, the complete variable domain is DVKVTQSSRYLVKRTGEKVFLECVQDMDHENMFWYRQDPGLGLRLIYFSYDVKMKEKGDIPEGYSVSREKKERFSLILESASTNQTSMYLCASSFLADSPFGWYGSYEQYFGPGTRLTVT.

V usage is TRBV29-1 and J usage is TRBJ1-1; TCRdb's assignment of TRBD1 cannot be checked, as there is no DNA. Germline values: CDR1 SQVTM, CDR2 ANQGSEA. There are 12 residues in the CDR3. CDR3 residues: CSVGTPETEAFF.

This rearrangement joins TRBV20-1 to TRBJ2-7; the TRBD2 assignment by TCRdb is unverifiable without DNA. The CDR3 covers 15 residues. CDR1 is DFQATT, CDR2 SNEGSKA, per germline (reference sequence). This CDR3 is CSARGLSSGSVEQYF.

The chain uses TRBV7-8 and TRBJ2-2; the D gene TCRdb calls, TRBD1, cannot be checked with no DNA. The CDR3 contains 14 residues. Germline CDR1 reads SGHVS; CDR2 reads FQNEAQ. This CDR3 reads CASSSTERDRELFF. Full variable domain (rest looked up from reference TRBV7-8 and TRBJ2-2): GAGVSQSPRYKVAKRGQDVALRCDPISGHVSLFWYQQALGQGPEFLTYFQNEAQLDKSGLPSDRFFAERPEGSVSTLKIQRTQQEDSAVYLCASSSTERDRELFFGEGSRLTVL.

The CDR3 sequence: CASSFFEGSYNEQFF. J is TRBJ2-1 and V is TRBV11-2; with no DNA, the TCRdb D assignment of TRBD2 cannot be verified. The CDR3 is made up of 15 amino acids. Per the germline V gene, CDR1 is SGHAT and CDR2 is FQNNGV. Variable domain in full (rest from reference TRBV11-2 and TRBJ2-1): EAGVAQSPRYKIIEKRQSVAFWCNPISGHATLYWYQQILGQGPKLLIQFQNNGVVDDSQLPKDRFSAERLKGVDSTLKIQPAKLEDSAVYLCASSFFEGSYNEQFFGPGTRLTVL.

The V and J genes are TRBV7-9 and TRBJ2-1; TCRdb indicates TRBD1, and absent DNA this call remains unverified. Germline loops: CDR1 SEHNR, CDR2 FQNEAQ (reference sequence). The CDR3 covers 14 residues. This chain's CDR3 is CASEAGTHTNEQFF.

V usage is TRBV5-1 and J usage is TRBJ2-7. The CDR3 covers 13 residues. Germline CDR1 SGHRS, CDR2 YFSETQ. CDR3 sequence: CASSLAESYEQYF. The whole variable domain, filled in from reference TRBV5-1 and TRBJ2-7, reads KAGVTQTPRYLIKTRGQQVTLSCSPISGHRSVSWYQQTPGQGLQFLFEYFSETQRNKGNFPGRFSGRQFSNSRSEMNVSTLELGDSALYLCASSLAESYEQYFGPGTRLTVT.

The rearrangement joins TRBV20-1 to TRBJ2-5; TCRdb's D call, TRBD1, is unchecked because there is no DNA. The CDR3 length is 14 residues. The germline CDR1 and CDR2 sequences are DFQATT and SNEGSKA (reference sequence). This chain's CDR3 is CSVGRTGSQETQYF.

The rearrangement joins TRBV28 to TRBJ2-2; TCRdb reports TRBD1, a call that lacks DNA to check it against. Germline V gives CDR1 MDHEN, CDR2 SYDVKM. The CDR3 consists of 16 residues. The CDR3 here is CASPTTGQVNTGELFF. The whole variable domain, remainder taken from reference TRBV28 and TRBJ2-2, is DVKVTQSSRYLVKRTGEKVFLECVQDMDHENMFWYRQDPGLGLRLIYFSYDVKMKEKGDIPEGYSVSREKKERFSLILESASTNQTSMYLCASPTTGQVNTGELFFGEGSRLTVL.

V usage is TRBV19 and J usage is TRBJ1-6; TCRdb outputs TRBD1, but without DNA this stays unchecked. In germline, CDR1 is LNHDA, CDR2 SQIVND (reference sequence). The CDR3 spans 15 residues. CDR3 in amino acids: CASSIREGSGSPLHF.

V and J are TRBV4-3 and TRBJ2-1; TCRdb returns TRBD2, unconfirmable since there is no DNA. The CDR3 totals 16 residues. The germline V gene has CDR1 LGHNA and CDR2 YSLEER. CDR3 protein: CASSPGIAGREDEQFF.

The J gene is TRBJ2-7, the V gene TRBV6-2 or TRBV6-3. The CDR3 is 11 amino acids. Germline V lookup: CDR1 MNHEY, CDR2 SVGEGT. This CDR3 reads CASSSRDRQYF.

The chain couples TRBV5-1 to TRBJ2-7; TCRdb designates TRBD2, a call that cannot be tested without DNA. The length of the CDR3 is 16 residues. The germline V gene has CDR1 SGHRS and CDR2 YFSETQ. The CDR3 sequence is CASSLGGSSTSYEQYF. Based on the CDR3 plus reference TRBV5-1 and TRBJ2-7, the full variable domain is KAGVTQTPRYLIKTRGQQVTLSCSPISGHRSVSWYQQTPGQGLQFLFEYFSETQRNKGNFPGRFSGRQFSNSRSEMNVSTLELGDSALYLCASSLGGSSTSYEQYFGPGTRLTVT.

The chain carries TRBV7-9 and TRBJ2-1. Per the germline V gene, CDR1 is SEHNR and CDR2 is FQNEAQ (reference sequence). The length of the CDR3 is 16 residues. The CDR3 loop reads CASSHIAANGDNEQFF.

CDR3 residues: CASSLYGTNTEAFF. The J gene is TRBJ1-1, the V gene TRBV27. The V gene's germline CDR1 is MNHEY and CDR2 SMNVEV (reference sequence). This CDR3 is built from 14 residues.

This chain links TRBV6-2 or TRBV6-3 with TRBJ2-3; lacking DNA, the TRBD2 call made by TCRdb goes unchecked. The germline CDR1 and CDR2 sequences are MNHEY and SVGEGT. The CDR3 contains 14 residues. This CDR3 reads CASSYWADTDTQYF.

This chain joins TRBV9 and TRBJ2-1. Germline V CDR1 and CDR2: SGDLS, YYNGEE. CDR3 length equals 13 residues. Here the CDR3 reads CASSSASYNEQFF.